The 17 T cell receptor beta chains below were found in one sample sequenced in a study of shared clonotypes between healthy human individuals. Using immunoSEQ multiplex PCR, the repertoire was profiled, and TCRdb retains in-frame clones only, with some absent. The profile shows approximately 1.1 million clones, more than 75% of them singletons. What was sequenced was memory CD4+ T cells from PBMCs. Indicated subset: CD45RA-negative fraction. The receptor set was obtained from a man between 18 and 29 years old in good health. Some clones in this sample may be carry-over from other donors' samples.

The gene calls are TRBV4-1 and TRBJ2-2, with 11 bases matching TRBD1. V dropped 0 bases and J dropped 5; count of bases not matched to a gene: 5. CDR1 MGHRA and CDR2 YSYEKL come from the germline V gene. The CDR3 extends over 17 amino acids. CDR3 in amino acids: CASSQEGQGAGTGELFF. In nucleotides, the CDR3 is TGCGCCAGCAGCCAAGAAGGACAGGGGGCAGGGACCGGGGAGCTGTTTTTT.

This clone was detected only once. J is TRBJ2-5 and V is TRBV5-1; possible D gene TRBD1, 6 bases. Trimming cost V 2 bases and J 4 bases, with 12 bases left between them. The germline CDR1 and CDR2 sequences are SGHRS and YFSETQ. This CDR3 spans 14 amino acids. CDR3 DNA: TGCGCCAGCAGCTTCCAGGGGCAGGGAGAGACCCAGTACTTC. This translates into CASSFQGQGETQYF.

The chain joins TRBV5-6 to TRBJ2-5; 8 bases line up with TRBD2. The CDR3 runs to 14 residues. The germline gives CDR1 SGHDT, CDR2 YYEEEE. With 0 bases clipped from V and 4 bases from J, the junction kept 2 bases outside the gene matches. In DNA, the CDR3 is TGTGCCAGCAGCTTGGTTCGGGAGGGAGAGACCCAGTACTTC. Protein: CASSLVREGETQYF.

This clone was picked up a small number of times. V and J are TRBV4-1 and TRBJ2-1; no clear D gene. Germline values: CDR1 MGHRA, CDR2 YSYEKL. The ends were cut back, 0 bases at V and 5 bases at J, with 11 bases in the middle. This CDR3 spans 15 amino acids. CDR3 amino acids: CASSQDMKKDNEQFF. The CDR3 DNA is TGCGCCAGCAGCCAAGATATGAAGAAAGACAATGAGCAGTTCTTC.

V usage is TRBV6-1 and J usage is TRBJ2-7; 9 bases line up with TRBD2. The CDR3 spans 15 residues. Germline assignment: CDR1 MNHNS and CDR2 SASEGT. Trimming at V came to 6 bases and at J to 1 base, leaving 7 bases not matched to a gene. The CDR3, as DNA: TGTGCCAGCAGCGAGACTAGCGGCACTTCCTACGAGCAGTACTTC. This gives the protein CASSETSGTSYEQYF.

Notes on this clone: Other DNA sequences in the sample encode the same CDR3. The V and J genes are TRBV9 and TRBJ2-3; D possibly corresponds to TRBD2 (5 bases). Germline CDR1 and CDR2: SGDLS and YYNGEE. CDR3 length: 14 residues. Trimming took off 3 bases at V and 0 bases at J, with 8 bases between the two ends. The CDR3 reads CASSAGTSTDTQYF. For the CDR3, the DNA is TGTGCCAGCAGCGCGGGAACTAGCACAGATACGCAGTATTTT.

V and J are TRBV28 and TRBJ2-6, with D possibly being TRBD1 or TRBD2 (5 bases each). Germline loops: CDR1 MDHEN, CDR2 SYDVKM. V was cut by 6 bases and J by 0 bases, with 12 bases left in between. The CDR3 covers 16 residues. CDR3 coding DNA: TGTGCCAGCAGATGGGACGGCCACTCTGGGGCCAACGTCCTGACTTTC. Translated: CASRWDGHSGANVLTF.

The J gene is TRBJ1-2, the V gene TRBV4-2; D unresolved. V was shortened by 4 bases and J by 0 bases, with 3 bases between the two germline ends. Germline CDR1 is LGHNA and CDR2 is YNFKEQ. The CDR3 consists of 12 residues. The DNA of the CDR3 is TGTGCCAGCAGCCTCCCTAACTATGGCTACACCTTC. This translates into CASSLPNYGYTF.

This clone was seen ten or more times. The J gene is TRBJ1-1, the V gene TRBV5-1; 8 bases are shared with TRBD1. Germline CDR1 SGHRS, CDR2 YFSETQ. J was trimmed by 5 bases and V by 2 bases; bases with no gene match: 8. The CDR3 sequence is 15 residues long. This CDR3 reads CASSLGGQESTEAFF. Written as DNA, the CDR3 is TGCGCCAGCAGCTTAGGGGGACAGGAGAGTACTGAAGCTTTCTTT.

The gene calls are TRBV28 and TRBJ2-3; the D is unclear. The V end lost 10 bases, the J end lost 0 bases, and 5 bases lay between the germline ends. This CDR3 spans 11 amino acids. Germline loops: CDR1 MDHEN, CDR2 SYDVKM. CDR3 DNA sequence: TGTGCCATCGCCAGCACAGATACGCAGTATTTT. Its translation is CAIASTDTQYF. The whole variable domain, remainder taken from reference TRBV28 and TRBJ2-3, is DVKVTQSSRYLVKRTGEKVFLECVQDMDHENMFWYRQDPGLGLRLIYFSYDVKMKEKGDIPEGYSVSREKKERFSLILESASTNQTSMYLCAIASTDTQYFGPGTRLTVL.

This clone turned up a few times. The J gene is TRBJ2-5, the V gene TRBV11-2; perhaps TRBD2 as D (5 bases). Trimming stripped 5 bases from V and 5 bases from J, with 12 bases between. CDR1 is SGHAT, CDR2 FQNNGV, per germline. There are 13 residues in the CDR3. The CDR3: CASSTTPGETQYF. The CDR3, as DNA: TGTGCCAGCAGCACGACCCCGGGGGAGACCCAGTACTTC. Filled out from reference TRBV11-2 and TRBJ2-5, the complete variable domain reads EAGVAQSPRYKIIEKRQSVAFWCNPISGHATLYWYQQILGQGPKLLIQFQNNGVVDDSQLPKDRFSAERLKGVDSTLKIQPAKLEDSAVYLCASSTTPGETQYFGPGTRLLVL.

The rearrangement links TRBV10-3 to TRBJ1-6; 11 bases agree with TRBD1. The length of the CDR3 is 15 residues. V dropped 2 bases and J dropped 7; count of bases not matched to a gene: 1. The germline V gene encodes CDR1 ENHRY and CDR2 SYGVKD. The CDR3 sequence is CAISERDRGNSPLHF. Written as DNA, the CDR3 is TGTGCCATCAGTGAGCGGGACAGGGGGAATTCACCCCTCCACTTT.

Comments on this clone: Other DNA sequences in this sample translate to the same CDR3. The J gene is TRBJ2-5, the V gene TRBV28, with D unclear. Trimming removed 1 base from V and 2 bases from J, with 2 bases in between. Looked up from germline, CDR1 is MDHEN and CDR2 is SYDVKM. The CDR3 totals 12 residues. The CDR3 loop reads CASSLSQETQYF. The CDR3 coding sequence is TGTGCCAGCAGTTTATCACAAGAGACCCAGTACTTC. The whole variable domain, remainder taken from reference TRBV28 and TRBJ2-5, is DVKVTQSSRYLVKRTGEKVFLECVQDMDHENMFWYRQDPGLGLRLIYFSYDVKMKEKGDIPEGYSVSREKKERFSLILESASTNQTSMYLCASSLSQETQYFGPGTRLLVL.

V usage is TRBV19 and J usage is TRBJ1-1, with D perhaps TRBD1 (5 bases). The CDR3 has 14 residues. Trimming took 3 bases from V and 4 from J, leaving 12 bases between them. Germline V gene lookup returns CDR1 LNHDA and CDR2 SQIVND (reference sequence). The CDR3 region is CASSINPQGTEAFF. The CDR3 region has the DNA TGTGCCAGTAGTATTAACCCGCAGGGCACTGAAGCTTTCTTT. The complete variable domain, with remaining parts taken from reference TRBV19 and TRBJ1-1, reads DGGITQSPKYLFRKEGQNVTLSCEQNLNHDAMYWYRQDPGQGLRLIYYSQIVNDFQKGDIAEGYSVSREKKESFPLTVTSAQKNPTAFYLCASSINPQGTEAFFGQGTRLTVV.

The J gene is TRBJ2-3, the V gene TRBV7-2; D unclear. This CDR3 region has 14 residues. The germline V gene has CDR1 SGHTA and CDR2 FQGNSA. The V end was cut by 5 bases, the J end by 0 bases, with 9 bases between. The chain's CDR3 is CASSPHHSTDTQYF. The CDR3 nucleotides read TGTGCCAGCAGCCCCCACCATAGCACAGATACGCAGTATTTT.

This clone was seen once. The chain recombines TRBV18 with TRBJ2-1, with a tentative D call TRBD2 (6 bases). Deletions cut 0 bases from V and 7 bases from J, with 16 bases between. The germline V gene has CDR1 KGHSH and CDR2 LQKENI. The CDR3 has 16 residues. CDR3 nucleotide sequence: TGTGCCAGCTCACCACCGGGAGGCACTAAGAGGAATGAGCAGTTCTTC. Translation: CASSPPGGTKRNEQFF.

The rearrangement joins TRBV9 to TRBJ2-2, with TRBD2 matching over 8 bases. Per the germline V gene, CDR1 is SGDLS and CDR2 is YYNGEE. The CDR3 is 16 amino acids. V shed 2 bases and J 5 bases; nucleotides not matched to a gene: 8. CDR3 sequence reads: CASSVLTSGNTGELFF. The DNA for the CDR3 is TGTGCCAGCAGCGTCTTAACTAGCGGTAATACCGGGGAGCTGTTTTTT.